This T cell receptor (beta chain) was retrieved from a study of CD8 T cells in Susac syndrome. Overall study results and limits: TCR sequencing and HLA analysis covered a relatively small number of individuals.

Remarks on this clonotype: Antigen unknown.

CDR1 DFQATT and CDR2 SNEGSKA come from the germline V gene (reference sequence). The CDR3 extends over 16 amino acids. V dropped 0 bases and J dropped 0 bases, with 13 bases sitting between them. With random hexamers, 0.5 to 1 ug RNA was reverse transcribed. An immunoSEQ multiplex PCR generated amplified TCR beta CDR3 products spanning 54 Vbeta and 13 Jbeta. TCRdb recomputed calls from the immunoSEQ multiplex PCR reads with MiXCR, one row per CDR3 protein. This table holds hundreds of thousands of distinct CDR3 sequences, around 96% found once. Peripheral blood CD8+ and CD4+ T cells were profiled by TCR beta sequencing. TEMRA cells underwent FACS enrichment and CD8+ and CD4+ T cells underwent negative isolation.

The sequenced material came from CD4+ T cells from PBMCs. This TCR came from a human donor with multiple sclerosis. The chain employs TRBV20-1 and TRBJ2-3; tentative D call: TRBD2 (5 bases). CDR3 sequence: CSARDPGVESTDTQYF. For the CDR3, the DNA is TGCAGTGCTAGAGACCCCGGGGTAGAAAGCACAGATACGCAGTATTTT.